The source of this T cell receptor beta chain is a study of identical twins. Findings and caveats of the study: Out-of-frame beta sequences exhibited a weaker degree of excess twin sharing. Invariant cells of the MAIT and iNKT types might have partly distorted the zero-insertion analyses.

Trimming shortened V by 6 bases and J by 4 bases, and 14 bases separated the two germline ends. The CDR3 runs to 14 residues. Template switching added a universal primer site, and cDNA bore unique molecular identifiers. One entry per CDR3 protein results from TCRdb running MiXCR on the 5' RACE reads. Counted here are hundreds of thousands of distinct CDR3 sequences, approximately 7% occurring once; the ten biggest clones make up roughly 3.4%. Each donor was a healthy Caucasian. The table lists this clonotype with many counts. The antigen is not known. These data also formed part of another study, on yellow fever vaccine responses in identical twins.

This TCR was recovered from a woman aged 18 to 35 in good health. This chain joins TRBV12-3 or TRBV12-4 and TRBJ2-3; the D gene is possibly TRBD1 (5 bases). Input material: memory (CD45RO+) T cells sorted from blood. CDR3 loop: CASSPGWGPDTQYF. The DNA of the CDR3 is TGTGCCAGCAGCCCAGGGTGGGGCCCAGATACGCAGTATTTT.